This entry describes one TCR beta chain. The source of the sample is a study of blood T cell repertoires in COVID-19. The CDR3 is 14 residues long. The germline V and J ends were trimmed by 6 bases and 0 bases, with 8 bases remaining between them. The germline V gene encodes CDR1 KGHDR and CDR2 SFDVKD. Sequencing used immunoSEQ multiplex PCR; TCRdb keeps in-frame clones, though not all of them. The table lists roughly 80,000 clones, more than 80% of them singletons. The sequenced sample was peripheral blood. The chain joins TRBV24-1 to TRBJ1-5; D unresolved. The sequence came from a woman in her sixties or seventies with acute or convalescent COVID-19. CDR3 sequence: CATSHRDSNQPQHF. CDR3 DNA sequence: TGTGCCACCAGTCACAGAGATAGCAATCAGCCCCAGCATTTT.